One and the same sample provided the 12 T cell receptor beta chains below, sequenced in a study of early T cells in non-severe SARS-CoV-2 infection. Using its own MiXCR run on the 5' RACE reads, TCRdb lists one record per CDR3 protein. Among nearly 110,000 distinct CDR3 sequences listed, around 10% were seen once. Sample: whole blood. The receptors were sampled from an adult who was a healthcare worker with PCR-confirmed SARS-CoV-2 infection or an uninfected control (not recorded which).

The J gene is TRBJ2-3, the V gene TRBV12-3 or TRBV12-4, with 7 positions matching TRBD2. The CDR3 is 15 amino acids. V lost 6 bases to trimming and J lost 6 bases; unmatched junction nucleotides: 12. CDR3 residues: CASRQGPRDYDTQYF. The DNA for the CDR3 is TGTGCCAGCAGGCAGGGACCAAGGGACTACGATACGCAGTATTTT.

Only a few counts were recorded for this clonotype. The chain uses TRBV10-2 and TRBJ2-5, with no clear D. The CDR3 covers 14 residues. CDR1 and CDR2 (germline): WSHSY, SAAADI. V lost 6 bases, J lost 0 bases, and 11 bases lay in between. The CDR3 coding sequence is TGCGCCAGCAGACCAACAGTGTACCAAGAGACCCAGTACTTC. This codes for CASRPTVYQETQYF.

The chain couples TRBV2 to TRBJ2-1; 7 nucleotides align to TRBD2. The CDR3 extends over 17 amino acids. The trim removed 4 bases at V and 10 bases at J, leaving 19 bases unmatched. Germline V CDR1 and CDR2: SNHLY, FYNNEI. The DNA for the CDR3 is TGTGCCAGCAGTGGCCTGGGTTGGGGGAGGGCCCCCGGAGAGCAGTTCTTC. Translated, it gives CASSGLGWGRAPGEQFF.

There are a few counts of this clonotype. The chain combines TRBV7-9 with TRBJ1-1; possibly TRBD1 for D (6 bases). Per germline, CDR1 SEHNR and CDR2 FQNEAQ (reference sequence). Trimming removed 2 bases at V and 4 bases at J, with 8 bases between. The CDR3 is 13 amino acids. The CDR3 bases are TGTGCCAGCAGCTTACAGGGGATCACTGAAGCTTTCTTT. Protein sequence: CASSLQGITEAFF.

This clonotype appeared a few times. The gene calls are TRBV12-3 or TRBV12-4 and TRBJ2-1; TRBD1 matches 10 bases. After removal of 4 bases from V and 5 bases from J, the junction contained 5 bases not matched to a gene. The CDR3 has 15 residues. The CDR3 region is CASSWGQGRDNEQFF. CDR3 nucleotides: TGTGCCAGCAGTTGGGGACAGGGGCGCGACAATGAGCAGTTCTTC.

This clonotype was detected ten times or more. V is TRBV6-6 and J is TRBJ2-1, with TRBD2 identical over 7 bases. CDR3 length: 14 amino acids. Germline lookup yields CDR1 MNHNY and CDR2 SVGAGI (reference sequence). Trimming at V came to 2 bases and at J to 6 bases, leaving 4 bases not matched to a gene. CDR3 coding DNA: TGTGCCAGCAGTTACCGGGAGGAGGGCAATGAGCAGTTCTTC. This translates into CASSYREEGNEQFF.

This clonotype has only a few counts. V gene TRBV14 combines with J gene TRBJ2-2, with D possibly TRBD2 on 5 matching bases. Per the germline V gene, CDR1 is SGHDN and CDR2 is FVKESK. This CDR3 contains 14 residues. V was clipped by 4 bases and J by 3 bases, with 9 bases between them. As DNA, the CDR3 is TGTGCCAGCAGCCCGGGGAGATACACCGGGGAGCTGTTTTTT. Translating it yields CASSPGRYTGELFF.

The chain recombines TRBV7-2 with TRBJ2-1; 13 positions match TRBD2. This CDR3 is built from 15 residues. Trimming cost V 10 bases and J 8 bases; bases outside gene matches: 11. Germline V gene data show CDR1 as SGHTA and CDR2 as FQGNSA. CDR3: CATRTSGSGGYEQFF. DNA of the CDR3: TGTGCCACCAGGACTAGCGGGAGCGGAGGTTATGAGCAGTTCTTC. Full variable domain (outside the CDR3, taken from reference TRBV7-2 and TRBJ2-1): GAGVSQSPSNKVTEKGKDVELRCDPISGHTALYWYRQSLGQGLEFLIYFQGNSAPDKSGLPSDRFSAERTGGSVSTLTIQRTQQEDSAVYLCATRTSGSGGYEQFFGPGTRLTVL.

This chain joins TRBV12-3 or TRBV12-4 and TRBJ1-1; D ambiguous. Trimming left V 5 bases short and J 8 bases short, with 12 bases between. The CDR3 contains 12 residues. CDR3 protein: CASSPQLVEAFF. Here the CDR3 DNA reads TGTGCCAGCAGTCCCCAATTGGTAGAAGCTTTCTTT.

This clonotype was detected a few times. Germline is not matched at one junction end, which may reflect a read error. The chain's CDR3 is CASSFNKDIQYF. The CDR3 DNA follows: TGTGCCAGCAGTTTCAACAAAGACATTCAGTACTTC. V gene TRBV28 combines with J gene TRBJ2-4; D is ambiguous. CDR3 length: 12 amino acids. The germline gives CDR1 MDHEN, CDR2 SYDVKM.

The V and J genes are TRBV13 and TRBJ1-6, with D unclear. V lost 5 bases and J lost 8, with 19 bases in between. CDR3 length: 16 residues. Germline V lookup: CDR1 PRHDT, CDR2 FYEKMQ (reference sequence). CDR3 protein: CASSAPEVGGDSPLHF. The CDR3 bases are TGTGCCAGCAGCGCGCCCGAAGTAGGTGGGGATTCACCCCTCCACTTT.

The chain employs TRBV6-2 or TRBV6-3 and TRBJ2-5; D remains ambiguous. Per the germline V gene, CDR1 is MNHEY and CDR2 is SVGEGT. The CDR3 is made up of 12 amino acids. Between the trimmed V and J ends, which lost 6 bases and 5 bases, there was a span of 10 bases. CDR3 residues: CASSSLVETQYF. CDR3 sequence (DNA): TGTGCCAGCAGCTCACTTGTGGAGACCCAGTACTTC.